The clone carrying this TCR beta chain was detected a few times. What it binds is unknown. Additional DNA sequences in this sample encode the identical CDR3. All patients experienced relapse after autologous stem cell transplantation, and brentuximab vedotin exposure was variable. The assay was immunoSEQ multiplex PCR, and TCRdb's table has in-frame clones only and misses some. The sample shows around 66,000 clones, 71% of them seen only once. The V gene's germline CDR1 is MDHEN and CDR2 SYDVKM. V was clipped by 3 bases and J by 4 bases, with 4 bases between them. The CDR3 consists of 11 residues. This entry comes from a study of PD-1 blockade in classical Hodgkin lymphoma. Points from the study as a whole: Why repertoires differed is undefined; disease activity or prior therapy possibly contributed.

This clonotype was obtained from a human donor with classical Hodgkin lymphoma. The chain joins TRBV28 to TRBJ2-7; D gene ambiguous. Sequencing used peripheral blood mononuclear cells (PBMCs), obtained before the second cycle of nivolumab. The CDR3 loop is CASSLGYEQYF. The CDR3 DNA reads TGTGCCAGCAGTTTGGGTTACGAGCAGTACTTC. Based on the CDR3 plus reference TRBV28 and TRBJ2-7, the full variable domain is DVKVTQSSRYLVKRTGEKVFLECVQDMDHENMFWYRQDPGLGLRLIYFSYDVKMKEKGDIPEGYSVSREKKERFSLILESASTNQTSMYLCASSLGYEQYFGPGTRLTVT.